The subject of this entry is one T cell receptor beta chain. Antigen: not known. The sample comes from a study of CD8+ T cells in alopecia areata. Study details: Tofacitinib ran for 6 to 18 months before 6 months off drug. Study-level results: Administration of tofacitinib significantly diminished scalp clonality and expanded CD8+ clones within the top 100.

Reverse transcribed after extraction, RNA yielded cDNA as the sequencing template. TCRdb keeps only in-frame clones here, not all; method: immunoSEQ multiplex PCR. The sample has about 200,000 clones; approximately 56% are singletons. Documented treatment: oral pan-JAK inhibitor, 5-10 mg twice daily. The V end was cut by 4 bases, the J end by 0 bases, with 16 bases between. The CDR3 extends over 17 amino acids. Germline CDR1 is GTSNPN and CDR2 is SVGIG (reference sequence). The V and J genes are TRBV30 and TRBJ2-6; D assignment may be TRBD1 or TRBD2 (7 bases each). This receptor was obtained from a human donor with alopecia areata. Sample: CD4+ T cells sorted from blood, taken at week 4, from a patient treated with tofacitinib. CDR3 region: CAWNGRGDSSGANVLTF. CDR3 coding DNA: TGTGCCTGGAATGGCCGGGGGGACAGCTCTGGGGCCAACGTCCTGACTTTC.